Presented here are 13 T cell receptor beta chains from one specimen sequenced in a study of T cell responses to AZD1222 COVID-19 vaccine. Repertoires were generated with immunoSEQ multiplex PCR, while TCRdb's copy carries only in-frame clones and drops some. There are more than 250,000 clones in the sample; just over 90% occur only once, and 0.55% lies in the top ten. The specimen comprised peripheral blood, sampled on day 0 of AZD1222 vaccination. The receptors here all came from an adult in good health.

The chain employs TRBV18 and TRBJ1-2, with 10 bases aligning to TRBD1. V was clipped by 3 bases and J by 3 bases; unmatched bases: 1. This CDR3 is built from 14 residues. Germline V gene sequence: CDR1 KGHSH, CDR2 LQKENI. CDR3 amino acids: CASSPTGGYYGYTF. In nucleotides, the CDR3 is TGTGCCAGCTCACCGACAGGGGGCTACTATGGCTACACCTTC.

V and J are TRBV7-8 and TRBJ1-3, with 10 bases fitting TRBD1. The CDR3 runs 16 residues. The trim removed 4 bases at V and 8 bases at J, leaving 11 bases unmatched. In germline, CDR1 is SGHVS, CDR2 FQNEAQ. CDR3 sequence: CASSSRRQGARDTIYF. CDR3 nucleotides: TGTGCCAGCAGCTCGCGGCGACAGGGGGCGAGAGACACCATATATTTT.

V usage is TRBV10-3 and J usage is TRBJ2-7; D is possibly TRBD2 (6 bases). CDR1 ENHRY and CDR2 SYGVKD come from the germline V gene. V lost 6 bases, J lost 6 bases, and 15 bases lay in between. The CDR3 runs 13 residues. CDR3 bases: TGTGCCATCAGGGGGACTTCGGGTTTCGAGCAGTACTTC. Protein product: CAIRGTSGFEQYF.

The CDR3 region is CASTSIYGPYEQYF. DNA for the CDR3: TGTGCCAGTACCTCTATCTACGGCCCCTACGAGCAGTACTTC. The V call is TRBV19, the J call TRBJ2-7; D ambiguous. CDR1 and CDR2 from the germline V gene are LNHDA and SQIVND (reference sequence). The ends were cut back, 7 bases at V and 2 bases at J, with 15 bases in the middle. The CDR3 is made up of 14 amino acids. Full variable domain (remainder filled in from reference TRBV19 and TRBJ2-7): DGGITQSPKYLFRKEGQNVTLSCEQNLNHDAMYWYRQDPGQGLRLIYYSQIVNDFQKGDIAEGYSVSREKKESFPLTVTSAQKNPTAFYLCASTSIYGPYEQYFGPGTRLTVT.

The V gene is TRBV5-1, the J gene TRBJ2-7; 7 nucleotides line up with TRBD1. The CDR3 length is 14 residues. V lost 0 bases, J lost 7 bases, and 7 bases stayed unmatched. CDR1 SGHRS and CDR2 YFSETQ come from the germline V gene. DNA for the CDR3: TGCGCCAGCAGCTTGGGACAGGGCCAAGGTGAGCAGTACTTC. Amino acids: CASSLGQGQGEQYF.

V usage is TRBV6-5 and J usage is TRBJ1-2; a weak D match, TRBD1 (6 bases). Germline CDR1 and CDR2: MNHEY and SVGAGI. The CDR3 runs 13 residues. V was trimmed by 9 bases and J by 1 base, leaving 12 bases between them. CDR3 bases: TGTGCCAGTGGGGGGGGCCTTAACTATGGCTACACCTTC. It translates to CASGGGLNYGYTF.

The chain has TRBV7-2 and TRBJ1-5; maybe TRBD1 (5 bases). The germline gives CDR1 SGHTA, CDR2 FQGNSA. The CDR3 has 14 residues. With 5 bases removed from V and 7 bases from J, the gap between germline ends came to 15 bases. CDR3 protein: CASSRLAGPQPQHF. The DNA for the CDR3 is TGTGCCAGCAGCCGGCTGGCGGGGCCACAGCCCCAGCATTTT. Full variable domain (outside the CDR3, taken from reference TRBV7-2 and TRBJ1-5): GAGVSQSPSNKVTEKGKDVELRCDPISGHTALYWYRQSLGQGLEFLIYFQGNSAPDKSGLPSDRFSAERTGGSVSTLTIQRTQQEDSAVYLCASSRLAGPQPQHFGDGTRLSIL.

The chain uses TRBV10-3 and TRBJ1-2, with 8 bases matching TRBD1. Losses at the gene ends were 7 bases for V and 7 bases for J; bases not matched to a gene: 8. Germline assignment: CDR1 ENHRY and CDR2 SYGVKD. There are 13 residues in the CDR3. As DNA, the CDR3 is TGTGCCATCACTATGACAGGGGCTGGTGGCTACACCTTC. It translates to CAITMTGAGGYTF.

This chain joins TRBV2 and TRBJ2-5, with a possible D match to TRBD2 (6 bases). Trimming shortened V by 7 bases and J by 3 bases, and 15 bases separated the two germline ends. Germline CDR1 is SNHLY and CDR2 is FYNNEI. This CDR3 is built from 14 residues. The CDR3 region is CASNILGGEETQYF. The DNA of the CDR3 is TGTGCCAGCAATATTTTGGGCGGGGAAGAGACCCAGTACTTC.

The CDR3 protein is CASSFEAGVNEQYF. The CDR3 nucleotides read TGTGCCAGCAGCTTCGAGGCGGGAGTTAACGAGCAGTACTTC. V is TRBV5-6 and J is TRBJ2-7; TRBD2 matches at 7 bases. Germline assignment: CDR1 SGHDT and CDR2 YYEEEE. V trimming: 2 bases; J trimming: 5 bases; junction bases outside the gene matches: 7. The length of the CDR3 is 14 residues.

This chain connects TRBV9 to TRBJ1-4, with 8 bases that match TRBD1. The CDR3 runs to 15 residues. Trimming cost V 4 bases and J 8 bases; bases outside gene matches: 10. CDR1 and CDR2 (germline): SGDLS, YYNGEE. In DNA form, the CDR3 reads TGTGCCAGCAGCTTGGCCGGGACAGGCAGAGAAAAACTGTTTTTT. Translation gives CASSLAGTGREKLFF.

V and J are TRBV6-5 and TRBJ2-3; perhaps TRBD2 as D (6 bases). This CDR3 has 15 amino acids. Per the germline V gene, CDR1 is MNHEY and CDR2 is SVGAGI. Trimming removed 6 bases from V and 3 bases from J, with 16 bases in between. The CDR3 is CASRWGEVGTDTQYF. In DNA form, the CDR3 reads TGTGCCAGCAGGTGGGGGGAAGTTGGTACAGATACGCAGTATTTT.

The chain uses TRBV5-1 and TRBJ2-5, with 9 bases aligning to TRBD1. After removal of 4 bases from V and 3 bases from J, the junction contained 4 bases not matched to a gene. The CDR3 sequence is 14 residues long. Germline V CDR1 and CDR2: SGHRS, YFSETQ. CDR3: CASSVRTGEETQYF. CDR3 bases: TGCGCCAGCAGCGTAAGGACAGGGGAAGAGACCCAGTACTTC.